Here is one T cell receptor (beta chain) with its context. The antigen remains unidentified. The V and J ends lost 4 bases and 0 bases respectively, with 13 bases between them. This CDR3 has 16 amino acids. Germline V gives CDR1 MGHRA, CDR2 YSYEKL. Second-dose timings of about 4 or about 12 weeks were pooled. This entry is derived from a study of T cell responses to AZD1222 COVID-19 vaccine. Measured with immunoSEQ multiplex PCR; TCRdb has only the in-frame clones, and not every one. The sample records approximately 120,000 clones, 88% being singletons. Notes on the study in general: In a largely white British group with more females than males, clonal diversity was possibly underestimated. Spike-specific TCR repertoires showed rising breadth and depth after two AZD1222 doses.

The TCR comes from an adult who received the AZD1222 COVID-19 vaccine. The chain uses TRBV4-1 and TRBJ2-1, with D perhaps being TRBD1 or TRBD2 (7 bases each). The sample consisted of peripheral blood, taken 28 days after the second AZD1222 dose. CDR3 nucleotide sequence: TGCGCCAGCAGCCCCAGGGGGGGGAGCTCCTACAATGAGCAGTTCTTC. Amino acids: CASSPRGGSSYNEQFF.